These 16 T cell receptor beta chains were all obtained from the same sample, sequenced in a study of T cells in Graves' hyperthyroidism and ophthalmopathy. It was RNA transcripts that yielded the amplified TCR beta CDR3 regions. The TCR CDR3 first-round RT-PCR relied on the HTBI primer set. Each CDR3 protein is one row after TCRdb ran MiXCR on the multiplex PCR reads. This sample has hundreds of thousands of distinct CDR3 sequences, with 16% found just once. The sequencing input was blood. These receptors originate from a woman under 30 with Graves' hyperthyroidism.

About this clonotype itself: One end of the junction varies from germline; a read error may be responsible. The chain has TRBV4-2 and TRBJ2-1; 8 nucleotides match TRBD2. The CDR3 loop spans 15 amino acids. Per germline, CDR1 LGHNA and CDR2 YNFKEQ. The CDR3 region is CAGSQGGLVNYEQFF. CDR3 bases: TGTGCCGGCAGCCAAGGGGGACTAGTTAATTATGAGCAGTTCTTC.

J is TRBJ1-1 and V is TRBV6-1; possible D gene TRBD1, 5 bases. Trimming shortened V by 7 bases and J by 2 bases, and 20 bases separated the two germline ends. The germline CDR1 and CDR2 sequences are MNHNS and SASEGT. This CDR3 is built from 16 residues. The CDR3 DNA reads as TGTGCCAGCAAGGTCAGTGGTTGGGGGACCAACACTGAAGCTTTCTTT. Translation gives CASKVSGWGTNTEAFF.

This clonotype was counted a single time. This chain connects TRBV4-1 to TRBJ1-1; D not resolved. In germline, CDR1 is MGHRA, CDR2 YSYEKL. The CDR3 contains 14 residues. The V gene lost 4 bases and the J gene lost 3 bases, with 12 bases spanning the gap. The CDR3 sequence is CASSLKNSYTEAFF. The CDR3 DNA reads TGCGCCAGCAGCCTCAAGAACTCGTACACTGAAGCTTTCTTT.

This clonotype showed up many times. The chain employs TRBV5-6 and TRBJ1-1, with no clear D. The CDR3 length is 15 residues. CDR1 is SGHDT, CDR2 YYEEEE, per germline. V shed 0 bases and J shed 2 bases, with 11 bases lying between them. CDR3 residues: CASSLGGTFNTEAFF. CDR3 nucleotides: TGTGCCAGCAGCTTGGGAGGCACGTTCAACACTGAAGCTTTCTTT.

This clonotype has a count of ten or more. The CDR3 reads CASRRTGLSKQYF. CDR3 bases: TGTGCCAGCAGGCGGACAGGTCTGTCTAAGCAGTACTTC. The chain links TRBV2 to TRBJ2-7, with TRBD1 matching 7 bases. J was trimmed by 8 bases and V by 6 bases; bases with no gene match: 10. The CDR3 is made up of 13 amino acids. Germline-derived CDR1 and CDR2 are SNHLY and FYNNEI.

The sample holds a few counts of this clonotype. J is TRBJ2-2 and V is TRBV27; D is uncertain. CDR3 length: 13 amino acids. Germline values: CDR1 MNHEY, CDR2 SMNVEV (reference sequence). The V gene lost 7 bases and the J gene lost 4 bases, with 10 bases spanning the gap. CDR3 sequence reads: CASKATLTGELFF. The CDR3 DNA reads as TGTGCCAGCAAAGCGACACTCACCGGGGAGCTGTTTTTT.

The chain is built from TRBV25-1 and TRBJ2-1, with 7 bases lining up with TRBD2. With 3 bases clipped from V and 8 bases from J, the junction kept 10 bases outside the gene matches. Per the germline V gene, CDR1 is MGHDK and CDR2 is SYGVNS. The length of the CDR3 is 15 residues. The CDR3: CASSDPFAGADEQFF. The CDR3 DNA is TGTGCCAGCAGTGACCCCTTTGCGGGAGCCGATGAGCAGTTCTTC.

The chain recombines TRBV5-6 with TRBJ1-5; TRBD1 is a possible D gene (6 bases). The length of the CDR3 is 16 residues. The germline V gene encodes CDR1 SGHDT and CDR2 YYEEEE. V dropped 4 bases and J dropped 6 bases, with 20 bases sitting between them. The CDR3 is CASSPRGRGKGQPQHF. CDR3 coding DNA: TGTGCCAGCAGCCCAAGGGGCAGGGGAAAAGGTCAGCCCCAGCATTTT.

This clonotype was counted ten times or more. V gene TRBV11-1 combines with J gene TRBJ2-7; perhaps TRBD2 as D (6 bases). The V end was cut by 2 bases, the J end by 2 bases, with 13 bases between. The germline V gene has CDR1 SGHAT and CDR2 FQDESV (reference sequence). The CDR3 extends over 15 amino acids. The CDR3 bases are TGTGCCAGCAGCTTAAACCCGACTAGTACCTACGAGCAGTACTTC. Translating gives CASSLNPTSTYEQYF. Full variable domain (outside the CDR3, taken from reference TRBV11-1 and TRBJ2-7): EAEVAQSPRYKITEKSQAVAFWCDPISGHATLYWYRQILGQGPELLVQFQDESVVDDSQLPKDRFSAERLKGVDSTLKIQPAELGDSAMYLCASSLNPTSTYEQYFGPGTRLTVT.

The CDR3 region has the DNA TGCAGTGCTAGAGACCTTTGGACGGAGTACGAGCAGTACTTC. Amino acids: CSARDLWTEYEQYF. This rearrangement joins TRBV20-1 to TRBJ2-7; D is undetermined. This CDR3 has 14 residues. V was shortened by 0 bases and J by 4 bases, with 13 bases between the two germline ends. CDR1 and CDR2 (germline): DFQATT, SNEGSKA (reference sequence).

This clonotype has at least ten counts. The V gene is TRBV27, the J gene TRBJ1-1; 7 bases match TRBD1. This CDR3 contains 13 residues. Trimming took 2 bases from V and 11 from J; bases not matched to a gene: 8. Germline CDR1 and CDR2: MNHEY and SMNVEV (reference sequence). The CDR3 reads CASSLGGGVLAFF. CDR3 sequence (DNA): TGTGCCAGCAGTTTAGGAGGGGGCGTTTTGGCTTTCTTT.

This clonotype came up a few times. J is TRBJ1-5 and V is TRBV20-1; a possible D gene is TRBD1 (5 bases). Per germline, CDR1 DFQATT and CDR2 SNEGSKA (reference sequence). V lost 3 bases to trimming and J lost 7 bases, with 13 bases between them. There are 13 residues in the CDR3. In DNA form, the CDR3 reads TGCAGTGCTAGGGGTGGGGCGCCCCAGCCCCAGCATTTT. Translation: CSARGGAPQPQHF.

This clonotype was counted at least ten times. The chain uses TRBV5-8 and TRBJ1-1; a weak D match, TRBD1 (5 bases). The germline V gene has CDR1 SGHTS and CDR2 YDEGEE. Trimming took 0 bases from V and 11 from J, leaving 11 bases between them. There are 12 residues in the CDR3. This CDR3 is CASSLARDAAFF. CDR3 nucleotides: TGTGCCAGCAGCTTGGCCAGGGACGCGGCTTTCTTT.

This clonotype was recorded at least ten times. The genes are TRBV7-3 and TRBJ1-1, with no clear D. CDR1 SGHTA and CDR2 FQGTGA come from the germline V gene. The V end lost 5 bases, the J end lost 5 bases, and 15 bases lay between the germline ends. The CDR3 covers 14 residues. The CDR3, as DNA: TGTGCCAGCAGCCCATCGGCATCCCTAACTGAAGCTTTCTTT. Its translation is CASSPSASLTEAFF. The full variable domain, in which reference TRBV7-3 and TRBJ1-1 provide the parts outside the CDR3, is GAGVSQTPSNKVTEKGKYVELRCDPISGHTALYWYRQSLGQGPEFLIYFQGTGAADDSGLPNDRFFAVRPEGSVSTLKIQRTERGDSAVYLCASSPSASLTEAFFGQGTRLTVV.

This sequence joins TRBV2 and TRBJ2-2; D is possibly TRBD2 (6 bases). Trimming left V 9 bases short and J 4 bases short, with 15 bases between. The CDR3 is 14 amino acids. The germline CDR1 and CDR2 sequences are SNHLY and FYNNEI. In nucleotides, the CDR3 is TGTGCCAGTGCTCAGGGAGGTGGCACCGGGGAGCTGTTTTTT. Its protein is CASAQGGGTGELFF.

This clonotype was counted between two and nine times. The chain has TRBV3-1 and TRBJ1-5; D is uncertain. The CDR3 has 15 amino acids. The V end was cut by 0 bases, the J end by 1 base, with 7 bases between. Looked up from germline, CDR1 is LGHDT and CDR2 is YNNKEL (reference sequence). CDR3 in amino acids: CASSQEWGSNQPQHF. For the CDR3, the DNA is TGTGCCAGCAGCCAAGAGTGGGGAAGCAATCAGCCCCAGCATTTT. Combining the CDR3 with reference TRBV3-1 and TRBJ1-5 gives the whole variable domain DTAVSQTPKYLVTQMGNDKSIKCEQNLGHDTMYWYKQDSKKFLKIMFSYNNKELIINETVPNRFSPKSPDKAHLNLHINSLELGDSAVYFCASSQEWGSNQPQHFGDGTRLSIL.